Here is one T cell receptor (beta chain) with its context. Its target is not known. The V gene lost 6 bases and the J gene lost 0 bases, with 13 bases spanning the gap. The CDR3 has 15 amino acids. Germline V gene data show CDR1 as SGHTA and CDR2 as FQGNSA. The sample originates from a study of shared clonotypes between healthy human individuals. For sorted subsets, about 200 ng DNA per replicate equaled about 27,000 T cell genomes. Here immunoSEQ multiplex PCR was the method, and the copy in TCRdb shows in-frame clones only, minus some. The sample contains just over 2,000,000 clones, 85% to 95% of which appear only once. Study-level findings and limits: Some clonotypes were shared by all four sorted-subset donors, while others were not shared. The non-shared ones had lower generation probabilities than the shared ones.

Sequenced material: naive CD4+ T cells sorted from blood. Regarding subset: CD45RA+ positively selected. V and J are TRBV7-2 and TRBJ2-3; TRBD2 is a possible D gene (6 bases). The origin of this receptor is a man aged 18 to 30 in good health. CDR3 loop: CASRRAGTSTDTQYF. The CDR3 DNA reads TGTGCCAGCAGACGCGCCGGGACTAGCACAGATACGCAGTATTTT. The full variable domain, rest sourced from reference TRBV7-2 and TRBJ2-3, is GAGVSQSPSNKVTEKGKDVELRCDPISGHTALYWYRQSLGQGLEFLIYFQGNSAPDKSGLPSDRFSAERTGGSVSTLTIQRTQQEDSAVYLCASRRAGTSTDTQYFGPGTRLTVL.